This T cell receptor (beta chain) was recorded in a study of blood T cells in healthy people across ages. Concerning this clonotype: Its antigen is not identified.

Primed by a sample-barcoded 5' primer and a J-beta primer mix, a second PCR proceeded for about 7 to 12 cycles. TCRdb independently ran MiXCR on the 5' RACE reads; one entry per CDR3 protein. The table includes 1.5 million to 2 million distinct CDR3 sequences, roughly 49% detected once. Study outcomes and limitations: Measured against age, TCR beta diversity per million T cells decreased in a roughly linear manner. The study lacked donor CMV status, which possibly confounded expanded clonotype changes. Greater diversity and more naive CD4+ cells were seen in long-lived donors than in aged donors.

Germline assignment: CDR1 MDHEN and CDR2 SYDVKM. The CDR3 is made up of 13 amino acids. V was cut by 7 bases and J by 1 base, with 10 bases left in between. The chain is built from TRBV28 and TRBJ1-1; D not resolved. Sample: blood. The sequence came from a woman in her 40s in good health. The CDR3 bases are TGTGCCAGCACCTATGGGCGGAACACTGAAGCTTTCTTT. This encodes CASTYGRNTEAFF.